These 26 T cell receptor beta chains were all obtained from the same sample, sequenced in a study of OX40 agonist ivuxolimab in advanced cancers. TCRdb's copy holds only in-frame clones and misses some; the assay was immunoSEQ multiplex PCR. The sample lists 70,000 or so clones, about three quarters occurring once. Sequenced material: CD4+ or CD8+ T cells sorted from blood, taken in a trial of the OX40 agonist ivuxolimab. These receptors were collected from an adult with an advanced solid tumor such as melanoma, head and neck, liver or kidney cancer.

The V gene is TRBV11-3, the J gene TRBJ2-2; 13 positions match TRBD2. The CDR3 is 17 residues long. CDR1 and CDR2 from the germline V gene are SGHNT and YENEEA. J gave up 3 bases and V 4 bases, and 5 bases lay outside the gene matches. CDR3 DNA sequence: TGTGCCAGCAGCTCAGGACTAGCGGGAGCCTACACCGGGGAGCTGTTTTTT. Amino acids: CASSSGLAGAYTGELFF.

The chain couples TRBV29-1 to TRBJ2-7; 9 positions match TRBD1. V gave up 7 bases and J gave up 0 bases; unmatched junction bases: 10. The CDR3 is made up of 15 amino acids. CDR1 and CDR2 from the germline V gene are SQVTM and ANQGSEA. In nucleotides, the CDR3 is TGCAGCGCCGTGGGACAGGGAAGAAGCTCCTACGAGCAGTACTTC. Translating gives CSAVGQGRSSYEQYF.

Many counts were recorded for this clone. J is TRBJ1-2 and V is TRBV29-1; unclear D gene. Germline V lookup: CDR1 SQVTM, CDR2 ANQGSEA. V shed 4 bases and J shed 4 bases, with 10 bases lying between them. The CDR3 is 12 amino acids. As DNA, the CDR3 is TGCAGCGTTGGGGGTGGTCTCTATGGCTACACCTTC. This sequence encodes CSVGGGLYGYTF.

The rearrangement uses TRBV6-1 and TRBJ1-4; no definite D call. The germline V gene has CDR1 MNHNS and CDR2 SASEGT. The CDR3 spans 12 residues. Between the trimmed V and J ends, which lost 1 base and 8 bases, there was a span of 5 bases. As DNA, the CDR3 is TGTGCCAGCAGTGAAGTTTGGGAAAAACTGTTTTTT. As protein: CASSEVWEKLFF.

The rearrangement links TRBV7-2 to TRBJ2-4; D is ambiguous. CDR1 and CDR2 from the germline V gene are SGHTA and FQGNSA. The CDR3 loop spans 15 amino acids. V dropped 2 bases and J dropped 0 bases, with 8 bases sitting between them. This CDR3 is CASSLPEVAKNIQYF. The CDR3 DNA reads as TGTGCCAGCAGCTTACCTGAAGTAGCCAAAAACATTCAGTACTTC.

The V call is TRBV11-2, the J call TRBJ2-1; tentative D call: TRBD2 (5 bases). Germline lookup yields CDR1 SGHAT and CDR2 FQNNGV. This CDR3 is built from 14 residues. The ends were cut back, 5 bases at V and 3 bases at J, with 11 bases in the middle. DNA for the CDR3: TGTGCCAGCAGCCGCATTACTAGCTACAATGAGCAGTTCTTC. Its translation: CASSRITSYNEQFF.

The V call is TRBV7-9, the J call TRBJ2-5; 11 bases are a match to TRBD2. V shed 5 bases and J 2 bases; nucleotides not matched to a gene: 7. Looked up from germline, CDR1 is SEHNR and CDR2 is FQNEAQ (reference sequence). This CDR3 has 16 amino acids. In nucleotides, the CDR3 is TGTGCCAGCAGCCGAACTAGCGGGGGATTGCAAGAGACCCAGTACTTC. Protein product: CASSRTSGGLQETQYF.

The V gene is TRBV10-1, the J gene TRBJ2-1, with 11 bases that match TRBD2. The CDR3 consists of 15 residues. Germline V gene lookup returns CDR1 WNHNN and CDR2 SYGVQD (reference sequence). Trimming took 3 bases from V and 6 from J; bases not matched to a gene: 4. The CDR3 loop is CASSDYSGGANEQFF. The CDR3 bases are TGCGCCAGCAGTGATTATAGCGGGGGGGCCAATGAGCAGTTCTTC.

This clone showed up just once. This chain uses TRBV5-8 with TRBJ1-5; 10 bases are shared with TRBD1. Unmatched junction bases numbered 10, after V lost 5 bases and J lost 5 bases. Germline values: CDR1 SGHTS, CDR2 YDEGEE. The CDR3 has 16 amino acids. CDR3 in amino acids: CASRGQGVLSYQPQHF. For the CDR3, the DNA is TGTGCCAGCAGAGGACAGGGGGTCTTAAGCTATCAGCCCCAGCATTTT.

The chain is built from TRBV6-5 and TRBJ2-7, with D unclear. Germline V gene sequence: CDR1 MNHEY, CDR2 SVGAGI. The V end lost 4 bases, the J end lost 9 bases, and 16 bases lay between the germline ends. CDR3 length: 13 residues. CDR3 coding DNA: TGTGCCAGCAGTTCCCCCGGCGGCCGAATGCAGTACTTC. Translated: CASSSPGGRMQYF.

The genes are TRBV2 and TRBJ1-2, with D perhaps TRBD1 (5 bases). CDR1 is SNHLY, CDR2 FYNNEI, per germline. This CDR3 has 15 amino acids. Trimming removed 7 bases from V and 4 bases from J, with 19 bases in between. CDR3 sequence: CASNNEGSRGYGYTF. The CDR3 coding sequence is TGTGCCAGCAACAACGAGGGGTCGCGTGGCTATGGCTACACCTTC.

The chain couples TRBV28 to TRBJ1-1, with D possibly TRBD1 on 5 matching bases. This CDR3 has 13 residues. CDR1 is MDHEN and CDR2 is SYDVKM in the germline V gene. V gave up 7 bases and J gave up 3 bases, with 12 bases separating them. The CDR3 bases are TGTGCCAGCAATGGGGGATTTGACACTGAAGCTTTCTTT. It encodes CASNGGFDTEAFF.

The genes are TRBV4-1 and TRBJ2-1, with 8 bases that match TRBD2. This CDR3 region has 15 residues. The ends lost 0 bases at V and 9 bases at J; junction bases unmatched: 7. The germline V gene has CDR1 MGHRA and CDR2 YSYEKL. Written as DNA, the CDR3 is TGCGCCAGCAGCCAAGATGGGACGGGAGGGCGTGAGCAGTTCTTC. As protein: CASSQDGTGGREQFF.

V gene TRBV12-5 combines with J gene TRBJ2-4; possible D gene TRBD2, 7 bases. Trimming removed 5 bases from V and 2 bases from J, with 22 bases in between. Germline loops: CDR1 LGHNT, CDR2 FRNRAP. CDR3 length: 18 amino acids. CDR3 nucleotides: TGTGCTAGTGGTACCCGGCGGAGGGGGAGGGAAACCAAAAACATTCAGTACTTC. Encoded protein: CASGTRRRGRETKNIQYF.

The chain links TRBV19 to TRBJ2-7; 10 nucleotides align to TRBD2. Germline V gene lookup returns CDR1 LNHDA and CDR2 SQIVND (reference sequence). This CDR3 comprises 16 residues. V lost 5 bases to trimming and J lost 7 bases; unmatched junction nucleotides: 14. CDR3 region: CASSDGQLAGRGEQYF. CDR3 nucleotide sequence: TGTGCCAGTAGTGATGGGCAACTAGCGGGACGGGGGGAGCAGTACTTC.

The genes are TRBV14 and TRBJ2-5; 11 nucleotides align to TRBD2. The germline CDR1 and CDR2 sequences are SGHDN and FVKESK. The CDR3 is 18 amino acids. V dropped 3 bases and J dropped 5; count of bases not matched to a gene: 14. CDR3 coding DNA: TGTGCCAGCAGCCATGATCAGATAGCGGGAGGGCCTTTGGAGACCCAGTACTTC. This gives the protein CASSHDQIAGGPLETQYF.

The chain combines TRBV5-6 with TRBJ2-5; 7 bases agree with TRBD1. With 3 bases clipped from V and 5 bases from J, the junction kept 7 bases outside the gene matches. There are 14 residues in the CDR3. Germline assignment: CDR1 SGHDT and CDR2 YYEEEE. This chain's CDR3 is CASSSPRGLETQYF. For the CDR3, the DNA is TGTGCCAGCAGCTCCCCTAGGGGGCTGGAGACCCAGTACTTC.

The gene calls are TRBV5-4 and TRBJ2-1, with TRBD2 identical over 8 bases. Germline CDR1 SGHNT, CDR2 YYREEE (reference sequence). The CDR3 is made up of 16 amino acids. The J segment lost 7 bases and the V segment lost 1 base, leaving 10 bases of the junction unmatched. The CDR3 DNA sequence: TGTGCCAGCAGCTTGCTGGCGGGAGGAGGACGGAATGAGCAGTTCTTC. It codes for CASSLLAGGGRNEQFF.

This sequence joins TRBV28 and TRBJ2-7; D might be TRBD1 or TRBD2, each matching 5 bases. Trimming shortened V by 1 base and J by 5 bases, and 15 bases separated the two germline ends. Germline CDR1 MDHEN, CDR2 SYDVKM. The CDR3 totals 15 residues. In DNA form, the CDR3 reads TGTGCCAGCAGTTTATCGTCGGGACGGCCGAACGAGCAGTACTTC. Its translation: CASSLSSGRPNEQYF.

J is TRBJ2-5 and V is TRBV5-6; 10 nucleotides align to TRBD1. The CDR3 contains 14 residues. V was pared by 0 bases and J by 5 bases, with 1 base of the junction left unmatched. Germline V CDR1 and CDR2: SGHDT, YYEEEE. This CDR3 is CASSLGTGGETQYF. As DNA, the CDR3 is TGTGCCAGCAGCTTGGGGACAGGGGGTGAGACCCAGTACTTC.

This rearrangement joins TRBV5-1 to TRBJ2-3; no firm D call. Trimming took off 3 bases at V and 4 bases at J, with 3 bases between the two ends. The V gene's germline CDR1 is SGHRS and CDR2 YFSETQ. The CDR3 is 11 residues long. The CDR3 here is CASSWSDTQYF. DNA for the CDR3: TGCGCCAGCAGCTGGTCAGATACGCAGTATTTT.

For the CDR3, the DNA is TGTGCCAGTAGTGGTGGGTTTGGGAGGGGCGACTATGGCTACACCTTC. Residues: CASSGGFGRGDYGYTF. J is TRBJ1-2 and V is TRBV19; the D gene is possibly TRBD1 (5 bases). V lost 5 bases to trimming and J lost 3 bases, with 19 bases between them. The CDR3 length is 16 residues. The germline CDR1 and CDR2 sequences are LNHDA and SQIVND (reference sequence).

The chain has TRBV28 and TRBJ2-7; D is ambiguous. Germline-derived CDR1 and CDR2 are MDHEN and SYDVKM. This CDR3 spans 12 amino acids. V was cut by 3 bases and J by 3 bases, with 6 bases left in between. In DNA, the CDR3 is TGTGCCAGCAGTTTGGCCGGCTACGAGCAGTACTTC. Translated: CASSLAGYEQYF.

The V and J genes are TRBV29-1 and TRBJ2-3; D is perhaps TRBD2 (6 bases). The germline V gene encodes CDR1 SQVTM and CDR2 ANQGSEA. This CDR3 is 16 amino acids long. Trimming left V 3 bases short and J 4 bases short, with 20 bases between. CDR3 DNA: TGCAGCGTTGATATGTGGCCGGTCCAGCGGGCAGATACGCAGTATTTT. Its translation is CSVDMWPVQRADTQYF.

This chain links TRBV7-8 with TRBJ2-5, with D possibly being TRBD1 (6 bases). V lost 5 bases and J 3 bases, leaving 19 bases between the germline ends. This CDR3 region has 16 residues. Germline CDR1 SGHVS, CDR2 FQNEAQ. CDR3: CASSDRTGTFKETQYF. CDR3 bases: TGTGCCAGCAGCGACAGAACCGGGACATTTAAAGAGACCCAGTACTTC. The whole variable domain, remainder taken from reference TRBV7-8 and TRBJ2-5, is GAGVSQSPRYKVAKRGQDVALRCDPISGHVSLFWYQQALGQGPEFLTYFQNEAQLDKSGLPSDRFFAERPEGSVSTLKIQRTQQEDSAVYLCASSDRTGTFKETQYFGPGTRLLVL.

V and J are TRBV5-1 and TRBJ2-5, with TRBD2 identical over 10 bases. Trimming took 2 bases from V and 7 from J; bases not matched to a gene: 5. Per germline, CDR1 SGHRS and CDR2 YFSETQ. This CDR3 region has 14 residues. CDR3 coding DNA: TGCGCCAGCAGCTTTAGCGGGGGGAAGGGGACCCAGTACTTC. Translated, it gives CASSFSGGKGTQYF.